These 20 T cell receptor beta chains were sequenced from one sample in a study of blood T cell repertoires in COVID-19. TCRdb's table, derived via immunoSEQ multiplex PCR, lists solely in-frame clones and lacks some. The profile shows 200,000 to 250,000 clones, 70% to 90% of them singletons. The sequenced material came from peripheral blood. The receptors come from a man older than 75 with acute or convalescent COVID-19.

On this clone: The junction differs from germline at one of its ends, possibly a read error. The rearrangement joins TRBV5-4 to TRBJ2-5, with TRBD1 matching 7 bases. The germline CDR1 and CDR2 sequences are SGHNT and YYREEE (reference sequence). This CDR3 comprises 13 residues. The CDR3 protein is CASSFDREGIVNF. The CDR3 coding sequence is TGTGCCAGCAGCTTCGACAGGGAAGGTATAGTCAACTTC.

The genes are TRBV28 and TRBJ1-2, with 8 bases that match TRBD1. V dropped 6 bases and J dropped 7; count of bases not matched to a gene: 7. This CDR3 spans 13 amino acids. Germline loops: CDR1 MDHEN, CDR2 SYDVKM. CDR3 coding DNA: TGTGCCAGCAGCATTGACAGGGGTGGTGGCTACACCTTC. Its protein is CASSIDRGGGYTF.

The CDR3 spells CASSRDIYNSPLHF. CDR3 coding DNA: TGTGCCAGCAGTCGGGACATCTATAATTCACCCCTCCACTTT. The V gene is TRBV6-5, the J gene TRBJ1-6, with a tentative D call TRBD1 (6 bases). Trimming took off 5 bases at V and 3 bases at J, with 8 bases between the two ends. The germline CDR1 and CDR2 sequences are MNHEY and SVGAGI. CDR3 length: 14 amino acids.

This sequence joins TRBV12-5 and TRBJ2-2, with 10 bases fitting TRBD1. The CDR3 runs to 15 residues. Germline V CDR1 and CDR2: LGHNT, FRNRAP. J was trimmed by 5 bases and V by 1 base; bases with no gene match: 1. The CDR3, as DNA: TGTGCTAGTGGTTTGGGACAGGGGGCGACCGGGGAGCTGTTTTTT. Translated: CASGLGQGATGELFF.

V and J are TRBV6-2 or TRBV6-3 and TRBJ2-5, with 8 nucleotides matching TRBD2. Germline V gene lookup returns CDR1 MNHEY and CDR2 SVGEGT. The CDR3 is 15 amino acids. J gave up 4 bases and V 0 bases, and 4 bases lay outside the gene matches. CDR3 in DNA: TGTGCCAGCAGTTACTCGGGCGGGAGGACAGAGACCCAGTACTTC. Its protein product is CASSYSGGRTETQYF.

The chain combines TRBV27 with TRBJ1-1, with TRBD1 as a possible D gene (6 bases). The CDR3 loop spans 14 amino acids. CDR1 MNHEY and CDR2 SMNVEV come from the germline V gene (reference sequence). The V end was cut by 3 bases, the J end by 4 bases, with 12 bases between. The CDR3 DNA reads as TGTGCCAGCAGTTTGGGGACAACCTTCACTGAAGCTTTCTTT. It yields the protein CASSLGTTFTEAFF.

This sequence joins TRBV11-2 and TRBJ2-7; 9 bases fit TRBD1. The germline V gene encodes CDR1 SGHAT and CDR2 FQNNGV. The junction had 7 bases not matched to a gene; V was cut back by 4 bases and J by 3 bases. This CDR3 comprises 15 residues. This CDR3 is CASSSWTGVNYEQYV. Here the CDR3 DNA reads TGTGCCAGCAGCTCTTGGACAGGGGTTAACTACGAGCAGTACGTC.

This chain links TRBV7-6 with TRBJ2-7; TRBD1 aligns across 7 bases. CDR1 and CDR2 (germline): SGHVS, FNYEAQ. This CDR3 is built from 15 residues. The trim removed 1 base at V and 6 bases at J, leaving 9 bases unmatched. The CDR3 coding sequence is TGTGCCAGCAGCTTAGAGGCCGACAGGGTTGGCGAGCAGTACTTC. Its translation is CASSLEADRVGEQYF.

The J gene is TRBJ2-2, the V gene TRBV7-2; TRBD2 matches at 13 bases. CDR3 size: 16 residues. Trimming cost V 4 bases and J 4 bases; bases outside gene matches: 3. Germline V gene sequence: CDR1 SGHTA, CDR2 FQGNSA. CDR3 protein: CASSSTSGRITGELFF. The CDR3 DNA reads as TGTGCCAGCAGCTCGACTAGCGGGAGGATCACCGGGGAGCTGTTTTTT. The variable domain in full, with the rest retrieved from reference TRBV7-2 and TRBJ2-2, is GAGVSQSPSNKVTEKGKDVELRCDPISGHTALYWYRQSLGQGLEFLIYFQGNSAPDKSGLPSDRFSAERTGGSVSTLTIQRTQQEDSAVYLCASSSTSGRITGELFFGEGSRLTVL.

The genes are TRBV7-2 and TRBJ2-3; weak D call: TRBD1 (5 bases). CDR1 and CDR2 from the germline V gene are SGHTA and FQGNSA. With 6 bases removed from V and 4 bases from J, the gap between germline ends came to 11 bases. The CDR3 extends over 13 amino acids. CDR3 DNA sequence: TGTGCCAGCAGTCAATCCAGGGCAGATACGCAGTATTTT. It encodes CASSQSRADTQYF.

V usage is TRBV5-1 and J usage is TRBJ1-6; D is possibly TRBD1 (5 bases). The CDR3 spans 14 residues. V gave up 0 bases and J gave up 12 bases, with 13 bases separating them. Per germline, CDR1 SGHRS and CDR2 YFSETQ. The CDR3 here is CASSLARGLVPLHF. CDR3 sequence (DNA): TGCGCCAGCAGCTTGGCCCGGGGGTTGGTACCCCTCCACTTT. The full variable domain, in which reference TRBV5-1 and TRBJ1-6 provide the parts outside the CDR3, is KAGVTQTPRYLIKTRGQQVTLSCSPISGHRSVSWYQQTPGQGLQFLFEYFSETQRNKGNFPGRFSGRQFSNSRSEMNVSTLELGDSALYLCASSLARGLVPLHFGNGTRLTVT.

Worth noting for this clone: A junction end diverges from the germline sequence, so it may reflect a read error. V and J are TRBV27 and TRBJ1-2; 12 positions agree with TRBD1. The CDR3 consists of 16 residues. Germline assignment: CDR1 MNHEY and CDR2 SMNVEV (reference sequence). In nucleotides, the CDR3 is TGTGCCAGCAGTTTATCGATGTGGGACAGGGGGCGTCCCCCCCTTTTC. This sequence encodes CASSLSMWDRGRPPLF.

The chain couples TRBV19 to TRBJ2-5, with TRBD1 matching 10 bases. Germline V gene lookup returns CDR1 LNHDA and CDR2 SQIVND (reference sequence). V trimming: 4 bases; J trimming: 5 bases; junction bases outside the gene matches: 7. This CDR3 has 15 amino acids. This chain's CDR3 is CASSTWGTGEETQYF. The CDR3 nucleotides read TGTGCCAGTAGTACCTGGGGGACAGGGGAGGAGACCCAGTACTTC.

The chain employs TRBV28 and TRBJ1-2, with a possible D match to TRBD1 (5 bases). Trimming cost V 10 bases and J 8 bases, with 17 bases left between them. Germline V gene lookup returns CDR1 MDHEN and CDR2 SYDVKM. The CDR3 consists of 12 residues. The CDR3 reads CATLSAGPGYTF. The CDR3 bases are TGTGCCACCCTGTCCGCGGGGCCCGGCTACACCTTC.

V and J are TRBV7-3 and TRBJ1-2; 8 nucleotides agree with TRBD1. The germline CDR1 and CDR2 sequences are SGHTA and FQGTGA. Trimming cost V 4 bases and J 8 bases; bases outside gene matches: 9. This CDR3 contains 14 residues. CDR3 sequence (DNA): TGTGCCAGCAGCTCCGGACAGGGTCTAGGGGGCTACACCTTC. Amino acid sequence: CASSSGQGLGGYTF.

The CDR3 protein is CASSPTGALGTEAFF. DNA for the CDR3: TGTGCCAGCTCACCTACAGGGGCCCTCGGCACTGAAGCTTTCTTT. This rearrangement joins TRBV18 to TRBJ1-1, with 7 bases identical to TRBD1. This CDR3 comprises 15 residues. With 3 bases clipped from V and 4 bases from J, the junction kept 8 bases outside the gene matches. Germline values: CDR1 KGHSH, CDR2 LQKENI.

This chain links TRBV10-3 with TRBJ1-6, with D unresolved. Germline CDR1 is ENHRY and CDR2 is SYGVKD. There are 14 residues in the CDR3. Between the trimmed V and J ends, which lost 4 bases and 7 bases, there was a span of 11 bases. The DNA for the CDR3 is TGTGCCATCAGTGGTAGACGGGAAAATTCACCCCTCCACTTT. It translates to CAISGRRENSPLHF.

The chain combines TRBV10-3 with TRBJ2-7; possibly TRBD1 for D (6 bases). Trimming removed 4 bases from V and 0 bases from J, with 10 bases in between. CDR1 is ENHRY and CDR2 is SYGVKD in the germline V gene. The CDR3 sequence is 14 residues long. The CDR3 is CAISGQESSYEQYF. The DNA of the CDR3 is TGTGCCATCAGTGGACAGGAAAGCTCCTACGAGCAGTACTTC.

The V call is TRBV4-1, the J call TRBJ2-7, with TRBD2 identical over 13 bases. The CDR3 runs 16 residues. Germline-derived CDR1 and CDR2 are MGHRA and YSYEKL. Trimming cost V 3 bases and J 9 bases; bases outside gene matches: 11. The CDR3 is CASSQPGTSGTLGQYV. In DNA form, the CDR3 reads TGCGCCAGCAGCCAGCCCGGGACTAGCGGGACCTTAGGGCAGTACGTC.

In this sample, this clone turned up once. The chain couples TRBV28 to TRBJ1-6; 8 positions agree with TRBD1. The CDR3 runs 16 residues. The V gene's germline CDR1 is MDHEN and CDR2 SYDVKM. V lost 6 bases to trimming and J lost 7 bases; unmatched junction nucleotides: 11. The CDR3 is CASRAMETGANSPLHF. CDR3 nucleotide sequence: TGTGCCAGCAGGGCGATGGAGACAGGGGCCAATTCACCCCTCCACTTT.